A selection of T cell receptor beta chains follows, all from one sample in a study of T-cell memory formation after mild COVID-19. MiXCR, run by TCRdb on the 5' RACE reads, gives a single entry per CDR3 protein. The sample carries some 86,000 distinct CDR3 sequences, around 25% recorded once. The sequenced sample was PBMCs or a T cell subset sorted from them (not recorded which). The receptors originated from a man between 18 and 35 years old who had mild COVID-19 (a few samples of this study predate the infection). Cell type and time point are not known. The CDR3 runs from the conserved cysteine through the conserved F or W. D genes are given only for firm matches. The size entry is marked missing in some rows and otherwise reads once, few, many or a size class.

DNA | CDR3 | size | J | V | D
TGTGCCAGCAGCCCGGACGGGAGTGAGCAGTTCTTC | CASSPDGSEQFF | . | TRBJ2-1 | TRBV3-1 | .
TGTGCCAGCAACGAGGGTTTCTACGAGCAGTACTTC | CASNEGFYEQYF | . | TRBJ2-7 | TRBV25-1 | .
TGCGCCAGCAGCCAAAGCGGCTACAATGAGCAGTTCTTC | CASSQSGYNEQFF | . | TRBJ2-1 | TRBV4-1 | .
TGTGCCAGCACTAATCCATGGGAGACCCAGTACTTC | CASTNPWETQYF | . | TRBJ2-5 | TRBV6-2/TRBV6-3 | .
TGTGCCAGCAGCGTGGACCCATGGACGCCGATGAACACTGAAGCTTTCTTT | CASSVDPWTPMNTEAFF | . | TRBJ1-1 | TRBV7-9 | .
TGCGCCAGCAGCCATCCCAGGGGTGGCGGGGAGCTGTTTTTT | CASSHPRGGGELFF | . | TRBJ2-2 | TRBV4-1 | .
TGTGCCAGCAGCTTGTTCCAGGCAGATACGCAGTATTTT | CASSLFQADTQYF | . | TRBJ2-3 | TRBV5-8 | .
TGTGCCAGCAGCTTAGGGGTCGCACCCGAGCAGTTCTTC | CASSLGVAPEQFF | few | TRBJ2-1 | TRBV11-2 | .
TGTGCCAGCAGTTTGCGGCAGGGCCTGATCCAAGAGACCCAGTACTTC | CASSLRQGLIQETQYF | few | TRBJ2-5 | TRBV27 | .
TGTGCCAGCACCTCTGGGACCACCTTTAATGAGCAGTTCTTC | CASTSGTTFNEQFF | . | TRBJ2-1 | TRBV7-6 | .
TGTGCCAGCAGTTACTCGATCGGCCGGGTAGGATGGACTGAAGCTTTCTTT | CASSYSIGRVGWTEAFF | . | TRBJ1-1 | TRBV6-6 | .
TGCGCCAGCAGCGGGGGACTAGCGGGGAACACCGGGGAGCTGTTTTTT | CASSGGLAGNTGELFF | many | TRBJ2-2 | TRBV5-1 | TRBD2
TGCGCCAGCAGCTCCCGGGACCTCTACAATGAGCAGTTCTTC | CASSSRDLYNEQFF | . | TRBJ2-1 | TRBV5-1 | .
TGTGCCAGCAGCCCCGGAGCTGAAGCTTTCTTT | CASSPGAEAFF | . | TRBJ1-1 | TRBV7-2 | .
TGTGCCAGCAGCCCCAGCCCGGGACAGCCTACGTTCTCTGGAAACACCATATATTTT | CASSPSPGQPTFSGNTIYF | few | TRBJ1-3 | TRBV7-9 | TRBD1
TGCAGTGCTAGAGCCACTAGCGGGGTCAGGGAGACCCAGTACTTC | CSARATSGVRETQYF | . | TRBJ2-5 | TRBV20-1 | TRBD2
TGTGCCAGCAGCTCTTTAACCGGGACCCAAGCCGTCTACGAGCAGTACTTC | CASSSLTGTQAVYEQYF | . | TRBJ2-7 | TRBV7-6 | .
TGCGCCAGCAGCCCCCTCCCCACAAGCACAGATACGCAGTATTTT | CASSPLPTSTDTQYF | . | TRBJ2-3 | TRBV4-3 | .
TGTGCCAGCAGTTTAGCTCCCCAAGAGACCCAGTACTTC | CASSLAPQETQYF | few | TRBJ2-5 | TRBV12-3/TRBV12-4 | .
TGTGCCAGCCAGGGGTCCTACAATGAGCAGTTCTTC | CASQGSYNEQFF | . | TRBJ2-1 | TRBV7-9 | .
TGCGCCAGCAGCTGGGGCGGCGGGGCTTCGGAGACCCAGTACTTC | CASSWGGGASETQYF | . | TRBJ2-5 | TRBV5-1 | .
TGTGCCAGCCTACTAGCGGGGGGCACAGATACGCAGTATTTT | CASLLAGGTDTQYF | few | TRBJ2-3 | TRBV7-6 | TRBD2
TGTGCCAGCTACGGTTTCACAGATACGCAGTATTTT | CASYGFTDTQYF | once | TRBJ2-3 | TRBV6-1 | .
TGCGCCAGCACCCCGGGCCCTGGGGGGGAGACCCAGTACTTC | CASTPGPGGETQYF | . | TRBJ2-5 | TRBV4-1 | .
TGTGCCAGCAGTTATTGGGGTACTGGCTACACCTTC | CASSYWGTGYTF | few | TRBJ1-2 | TRBV6-5 | .
TGTGCCAGCAGTGAATTAGCGGGGGGGCCAGAGACCCAGTACTTC | CASSELAGGPETQYF | medium-sized | TRBJ2-5 | TRBV6-1 | TRBD2
TGTGCCAGCAGTGAAGCGCTTTCTTGGAGGGAGTGGGGCTACACCTTC | CASSEALSWREWGYTF | many | TRBJ1-2 | TRBV2 | .
TGCGCCAGCAGTCACCCGACAGGGGATGAGCAGTTCTTC | CASSHPTGDEQFF | few | TRBJ2-1 | TRBV23-1 | TRBD1
TGTGCCAGCAGAGAGGGGGGACAGGGGCTGACACCCCTCCACTTT | CASREGGQGLTPLHF | . | TRBJ1-6 | TRBV2 | TRBD1
TGTGCCAGCAGAAGATGGACTGAAGCTTTCTTT | CASRRWTEAFF | . | TRBJ1-1 | TRBV6-4 | .
TGCGCCAGCCAACTCAGGGATACGCAGTATTTT | CASQLRDTQYF | few | TRBJ2-3 | TRBV5-1 | .
TGCGCCAGCAGCTTACTAGGGGATGGCTACACCTTC | CASSLLGDGYTF | few | TRBJ1-2 | TRBV5-1 | .
TGTGCCAGCAACGTAGGGGGTGATCAGCCCCAGCATTTT | CASNVGGDQPQHF | . | TRBJ1-5 | TRBV6-1 | .
TGCAGCGTTGGGGGACTAGCGGGGTTCGCCCTCCACAATGAGCAGTTCTTC | CSVGGLAGFALHNEQFF | many | TRBJ2-1 | TRBV29-1 | TRBD2
TGTGCCACCAGTGAGGGGGCGAGAGGTGCCCAGTACTTC | CATSEGARGAQYF | few | TRBJ2-5 | TRBV24-1 | .
TGCGCCAGCAGCTTGGACAGGAGGTACGAGCAGTACTTC | CASSLDRRYEQYF | few | TRBJ2-7 | TRBV5-1 | .
TGTGCCAGCCTCGCAGCCGGGGAGCTGTTTTTT | CASLAAGELFF | . | TRBJ2-2 | TRBV11-2 | .
TGTGCCAGCAGCCCCACAGGGACTAGCGAAACAGATACGCAGTATTTT | CASSPTGTSETDTQYF | . | TRBJ2-3 | TRBV7-6 | TRBD2
TGCGCCAGCAGCCAAGAGGGGGTTTTAGCAGATACGCAGTATTTT | CASSQEGVLADTQYF | . | TRBJ2-3 | TRBV4-1 | .
TGTGCCAGCAGCTTAGCCGGGACAGCGGTGGGCAATGAGCAGTTCTTC | CASSLAGTAVGNEQFF | many | TRBJ2-1 | TRBV7-2 | TRBD1
TGTGCCAGCAATTCCGGACAGGGACGCGGCTACACCTTC | CASNSGQGRGYTF | . | TRBJ1-2 | TRBV12-3/TRBV12-4 | TRBD1
TGCGCCAGCAGCCATATCAATGGCGGGGTCTACACCTTC | CASSHINGGVYTF | . | TRBJ1-2 | TRBV4-3 | .
TGCGCCAGCAGCCCCGAGAGCAATCAGCCCCAGCATTTT | CASSPESNQPQHF | few | TRBJ1-5 | TRBV5-1 | .
TGTGCCAGCAGCTCTCGACAGGGGGTTCACACCGGGGAGCTGTTTTTT | CASSSRQGVHTGELFF | few | TRBJ2-2 | TRBV7-9 | TRBD1
TGTGCCAGCAGCGCCCTGGGACAGGGGGCCTCTGGCTACACCTTC | CASSALGQGASGYTF | . | TRBJ1-2 | TRBV7-9 | TRBD1
TGTGCCAGCAGCTTAGATTTTCAGGGGCGTGACGGGGGCGACGAAGATACGCAGTATTTT | CASSLDFQGRDGGDEDTQYF | . | TRBJ2-3 | TRBV11-2 | .
TGCAGCGTAGTAGGGCCATTCGTTGAAGCTTTCTTT | CSVVGPFVEAFF | . | TRBJ1-1 | TRBV29-1 | .
TGTGCCAGCAGCGAGGGGACAGGGAATGAGCAGTTCTTC | CASSEGTGNEQFF | few | TRBJ2-1 | TRBV9 | TRBD1
TGTGCCAGCAGCTTTTCGGGACTAGCGGGGGAAGAGACCCAGTACTTC | CASSFSGLAGEETQYF | few | TRBJ2-5 | TRBV7-2 | TRBD2
TGTGCCAGCAGCTCCTATAGCGGGGGCCCCGCGGAGACCCAGTACTTC | CASSSYSGGPAETQYF | many | TRBJ2-5 | TRBV9 | TRBD2
TGTGCCAGCAGTGAATCCGTCAGGAACTATGGCTACACCTTC | CASSESVRNYGYTF | once | TRBJ1-2 | TRBV2 | .
TGTGCCAGCAGCCCACCGGACAGGGGTCACGAGCAGTACTTC | CASSPPDRGHEQYF | . | TRBJ2-7 | TRBV7-9 | TRBD1
TGTGCCAGCAGCCAGGGACAGGGGAGGACTGGGGCCAACGTCCTGACTTTC | CASSQGQGRTGANVLTF | few | TRBJ2-6 | TRBV7-2 | TRBD1
TGTGCCAGCAGAAAGACCTTTCGGACAGGGGGGGAAGAGACCCAGTACTTC | CASRKTFRTGGEETQYF | few | TRBJ2-5 | TRBV6-5 | TRBD1
TGTGCTAGTGGCAGGGGCGGCCGCGGTCCTGGAAACACCATATATTTT | CASGRGGRGPGNTIYF | few | TRBJ1-3 | TRBV12-5 | .